One sample yielded the 16 T cell receptor beta chains listed below, sequenced in a study of vaccination effects on CD4 cells after COVID-19. TCRdb's table, derived via immunoSEQ multiplex PCR, lists solely in-frame clones and lacks some. The sample yields approximately 47,000 clones, 75% to 80% seen once. Following culture for more than 9 days, CD4+ T cells were isolated. Antigen specificity for these receptors is unknown. This specimen consisted of CD4+ T cells from PBMCs cultured without peptide, obtained before COVID-19 vaccination. Source of these receptors: a human donor who had a prior SARS-CoV-2 infection.

The chain couples TRBV10-3 to TRBJ2-7; 11 bases match TRBD2. The CDR3 totals 14 residues. The trim removed 11 bases at V and 7 bases at J, leaving 13 bases unmatched. The germline V gene encodes CDR1 ENHRY and CDR2 SYGVKD. In DNA form, the CDR3 reads TGTGCCGTCAAGGGTAGCGGGAGGGCCTTGGAGCAGTACTTC. This encodes CAVKGSGRALEQYF.

This clone was seen a handful of times. This rearrangement joins TRBV5-1 to TRBJ1-4, with D perhaps TRBD1 (5 bases). CDR1 and CDR2 from the germline V gene are SGHRS and YFSETQ. The CDR3 covers 15 residues. Trimming removed 4 bases from V and 3 bases from J, with 13 bases in between. CDR3 DNA sequence: TGCGCCAGCAGCGATCCGGGAGGGGCTAATGAAAAACTGTTTTTT. Translation: CASSDPGGANEKLFF.

This chain connects TRBV2 to TRBJ2-5, with D perhaps matching TRBD1 or TRBD2 (5 bases each). This CDR3 has 12 residues. Germline CDR1 reads SNHLY; CDR2 reads FYNNEI. The ends were cut back, 2 bases at V and 13 bases at J, with 14 bases in the middle. The CDR3, as DNA: TGTGCCAGCAGTGAAAGGGACCAGCTCCGGTACTTC. Translating it yields CASSERDQLRYF. Using reference TRBV2 and TRBJ2-5 for the parts outside the CDR3, the full variable domain is EPEVTQTPSHQVTQMGQEVILRCVPISNHLYFYWYRQILGQKVEFLVSFYNNEISEKSEIFDDQFSVERPDGSNFTLKIRSTKLEDSAMYFCASSERDQLRYFGPGTRLLVL.

V is TRBV29-1 and J is TRBJ1-2, with 7 bases fitting TRBD1. This CDR3 has 12 residues. The V gene's germline CDR1 is SQVTM and CDR2 ANQGSEA. Trimming took 6 bases from V and 4 from J; bases not matched to a gene: 5. CDR3 DNA: TGCAGCGTATCAGGGGGAGGCTATGGCTACACCTTC. Translated, it gives CSVSGGGYGYTF.

The chain has TRBV9 and TRBJ2-3; unclear D gene. Germline loops: CDR1 SGDLS, CDR2 YYNGEE. CDR3 length equals 16 residues. Between the trimmed V and J ends, which lost 3 bases and 0 bases, there was a span of 14 bases. CDR3 loop: CASSASGQASTDTQYF. CDR3 coding DNA: TGTGCCAGCAGCGCCAGTGGGCAAGCTAGCACAGATACGCAGTATTTT.

The rearrangement links TRBV11-2 to TRBJ2-1; unclear D gene. The CDR3 totals 14 residues. V dropped 5 bases and J dropped 2 bases, with 10 bases sitting between them. Germline V gene data show CDR1 as SGHAT and CDR2 as FQNNGV. In DNA form, the CDR3 reads TGTGCCAGCAGCGCGCGACCCGCCTACAATGAGCAGTTCTTC. It yields the protein CASSARPAYNEQFF.

The chain carries TRBV4-2 and TRBJ2-2, with 9 bases matching TRBD2. The CDR3 totals 19 residues. Per germline, CDR1 LGHNA and CDR2 YNFKEQ. The V gene end was trimmed by 1 base and the J gene end by 2 bases; junction bases not matched to a gene: 11. The chain's CDR3 is CASSQGRSSGIGNTGELFF. The CDR3 coding sequence is TGTGCCAGCAGCCAAGGCCGTTCTAGCGGGATAGGTAACACCGGGGAGCTGTTTTTT.

The chain is built from TRBV5-6 and TRBJ2-5; a possible D gene is TRBD2 (5 bases). Germline loops: CDR1 SGHDT, CDR2 YYEEEE. There are 16 residues in the CDR3. V was trimmed by 2 bases and J by 4 bases, leaving 18 bases between them. The CDR3 protein is CASSLRFVGSRETQYF. CDR3 sequence (DNA): TGTGCCAGCAGCTTAAGATTTGTAGGGAGTCGAGAGACCCAGTACTTC.

CDR3 sequence reads: CASSRLTGNTDTQYF. The CDR3 bases are TGCGCCAGCAGCCGATTGACAGGGAACACAGATACGCAGTATTTT. The chain joins TRBV5-1 to TRBJ2-3; 7 nucleotides align to TRBD1. This CDR3 region has 15 residues. After removal of 4 bases from V and 2 bases from J, the junction contained 7 bases not matched to a gene. Per germline, CDR1 SGHRS and CDR2 YFSETQ.

Only a few counts were recorded for this clone. The V call is TRBV5-4, the J call TRBJ1-1; D remains ambiguous. Per germline, CDR1 SGHNT and CDR2 YYREEE (reference sequence). The CDR3 is made up of 13 amino acids. V lost 2 bases and J lost 1, with 6 bases in between. As DNA, the CDR3 is TGTGCCAGCAGCTTTTCTAGGAACACTGAAGCTTTCTTT. Amino acid sequence: CASSFSRNTEAFF.

This clone was counted ten times or more. The gene calls are TRBV19 and TRBJ1-2; 10 nucleotides agree with TRBD1. Germline loops: CDR1 LNHDA, CDR2 SQIVND (reference sequence). With 6 bases clipped from V and 6 bases from J, the junction kept 1 base outside the gene matches. CDR3 length: 12 residues. The CDR3 loop reads CASRDRGHGYTF. For the CDR3, the DNA is TGTGCCAGTAGAGACAGGGGGCATGGCTACACCTTC.

The rearrangement links TRBV12-3 or TRBV12-4 to TRBJ2-7, with D possibly TRBD1 on 5 matching bases. V was clipped by 5 bases and J by 2 bases, with 10 bases between them. The CDR3 consists of 13 residues. CDR3 protein: CASSEDSTYEQYF. The DNA for the CDR3 is TGTGCCAGCAGTGAAGACAGCACCTACGAGCAGTACTTC.

This chain joins TRBV6-6 and TRBJ2-5; D possibly uses TRBD1 or TRBD2 (6 bases each). Per germline, CDR1 MNHNY and CDR2 SVGAGI (reference sequence). The CDR3 totals 13 residues. The ends were cut back, 10 bases at V and 2 bases at J, with 14 bases in the middle. The CDR3: CAIAGHQQETQYF. Written as DNA, the CDR3 is TGTGCCATCGCGGGACACCAACAAGAGACCCAGTACTTC.

The V and J genes are TRBV19 and TRBJ1-1; 8 nucleotides align to TRBD1. The CDR3 is 13 residues long. CDR1 is LNHDA and CDR2 is SQIVND in the germline V gene (reference sequence). V trimming: 6 bases; J trimming: 8 bases; junction bases outside the gene matches: 8. Here the CDR3 reads CASRGQALTEAFF. The CDR3, as DNA: TGTGCCAGTAGGGGACAGGCTCTTACCGAAGCTTTCTTT.

The chain carries TRBV15 and TRBJ2-3, with D possibly matching TRBD2 (6 bases). The V gene's germline CDR1 is LNHNV and CDR2 YYDKDF (reference sequence). V lost 0 bases to trimming and J lost 3 bases, with 13 bases between them. The CDR3 covers 16 residues. The CDR3 coding sequence is TGTGCCACCAGCAGAGATTGGCTAGCGATGACAGATACGCAGTATTTT. Translated, it gives CATSRDWLAMTDTQYF.

V gene TRBV4-2 combines with J gene TRBJ2-2, with D maybe TRBD2 (6 bases). CDR3 size: 16 residues. Germline V gene lookup returns CDR1 LGHNA and CDR2 YNFKEQ. V was shortened by 1 base and J by 5 bases, with 14 bases between the two germline ends. CDR3 in DNA: TGTGCCAGCAGCCAAGTTCATGGGGGGATGACCGGGGAGCTGTTTTTT. Protein: CASSQVHGGMTGELFF.